This T cell receptor beta chain is drawn from a study of response to subunit inactivated influenza vaccine. This clonotype showed up just a few times. Using its own MiXCR run on the RT-PCR reads, TCRdb lists one record per CDR3 protein. The sample contains some 570,000 distinct CDR3 sequences, 11% of which appear only once. CDR3 length: 15 residues. CDR1 and CDR2 (germline): SGHRS, YFSETQ. V shed 1 base, J shed 4 bases, and the junction held 4 bases outside the gene matches. Separately, the same data were catalogued under a study of T cells expressing NK-cell markers. That paper adds: 5'RACE template switching built TCR beta cDNA with unique molecular identifiers. The study drew TCR beta repertoires from sorted CD3+CD56+NKG2C+, CD3+CD56+NKG2C- and CD3+CD56-NKG2C+ T cells. Within the sequenced cohort of eight donors, seven exhibited HCMV seropositivity and one was seronegative. Of the CD8+ T cell pool in over 5 donors, roughly 1.0-7.0% was accounted for by dominant NKG2C+ clonotypes. Specificity for HCMV among expanded NKG2C+ T cell clones was not established.

V usage is TRBV5-1 and J usage is TRBJ2-1; 8 bases match TRBD2. The sequencing used PBMCs from blood, collected on the day of vaccination. This clonotype originated in a man aged 45-60 years who received an inactivated influenza vaccine. The CDR3 spells CASSLSSGRYNEQFF. CDR3 nucleotide sequence: TGCGCCAGCAGCTTGTCAAGCGGGAGATACAATGAGCAGTTCTTC.